This is a list of T cell receptor beta chains from one sample in a study of cytomegalovirus exposure and HLA in healthy donors. Method: immunoSEQ multiplex PCR; TCRdb's copy keeps in-frame clones and lacks some. The sample lists 120,000 or so clones; about 82% were seen once. Material for sequencing was PBMCs. These receptors originate from a man younger than 35 in good health and CMV-seronegative. CDR3s include the opening cysteine and the closing phenylalanine or tryptophan. The D gene is left open where the match is weak. Size is stated for part of the rows, as once, few or many counts, or as a class when the clone is expanded.

v_gene: TRBV19; abundance: NA; d_gene: TRBD1; j_gene: TRBJ2-7; CDR3aa: CASSITGGGYEQYF; CDR3nt: TGTGCCAGTAGTATTACAGGGGGCGGGTACGAGCAGTACTTC
v_gene: TRBV30; abundance: NA; d_gene: TRBD2; j_gene: TRBJ2-1; CDR3aa: CAWSGSGSPNNEQFF; CDR3nt: TGTGCCTGGAGTGGGAGCGGGAGCCCAAACAATGAGCAGTTCTTC
v_gene: TRBV6-4; abundance: NA; d_gene: NA; j_gene: TRBJ2-3; CDR3aa: CASSDSGTRADTQYF; CDR3nt: TGTGCCAGCAGTGACTCTGGGACACGGGCAGATACGCAGTATTTT
v_gene: TRBV5-4; abundance: few; d_gene: NA; j_gene: TRBJ1-3; CDR3aa: CASSTSRGLVSGNTIYF; CDR3nt: TGTGCCAGCAGCACAAGCAGGGGACTAGTCTCTGGAAACACCATATATTTT
v_gene: TRBV11-2; abundance: NA; d_gene: NA; j_gene: TRBJ2-3; CDR3aa: CASSLEGQTTDTQYF; CDR3nt: TGTGCCAGCAGCTTAGAAGGACAGACCACAGATACGCAGTATTTT
v_gene: TRBV6-5; abundance: NA; d_gene: NA; j_gene: TRBJ2-7; CDR3aa: CASSLGGASSYEQYF; CDR3nt: TGTGCCAGCAGTCTCGGCGGGGCGAGCTCCTACGAGCAGTACTTC
v_gene: TRBV4-1; abundance: few; d_gene: TRBD1; j_gene: TRBJ1-6; CDR3aa: CASSQERGQLNSPLHF; CDR3nt: TGCGCCAGCAGCCAAGAGAGGGGACAGCTCAATTCACCCCTCCACTTT
v_gene: TRBV11-3; abundance: NA; d_gene: NA; j_gene: TRBJ2-7; CDR3aa: CASSFSGDGEQYF; CDR3nt: TGTGCCAGCAGCTTTTCGGGGGACGGCGAGCAGTACTTC
v_gene: TRBV6-5; abundance: NA; d_gene: NA; j_gene: TRBJ2-1; CDR3aa: CASSYSGSSEQFF; CDR3nt: TGTGCCAGCAGTTACTCGGGCAGTTCAGAGCAGTTCTTC
v_gene: TRBV18; abundance: once; d_gene: NA; j_gene: TRBJ2-1; CDR3aa: CASSPTGPPGYNEQFF; CDR3nt: TGTGCCAGCTCACCCACAGGCCCCCCGGGTTACAATGAGCAGTTCTTC
v_gene: TRBV5-1; abundance: NA; d_gene: NA; j_gene: TRBJ2-7; CDR3aa: CASSQDGYEQYF; CDR3nt: TGCGCCAGCAGCCAGGATGGCTACGAGCAGTACTTC
v_gene: TRBV30; abundance: NA; d_gene: TRBD1; j_gene: TRBJ2-3; CDR3aa: CAWSVGDSTDTQYF; CDR3nt: TGTGCCTGGAGTGTAGGGGACAGTACAGATACGCAGTATTTT
v_gene: TRBV7-6; abundance: NA; d_gene: NA; j_gene: TRBJ2-5; CDR3aa: CASSPPGRGAETQYF; CDR3nt: TGTGCCAGCAGCCCACCGGGCCGGGGGGCAGAGACCCAGTACTTC
v_gene: TRBV14; abundance: NA; d_gene: TRBD1; j_gene: TRBJ1-1; CDR3aa: CASSHRTGGGNTEAFF; CDR3nt: TGTGCCAGCAGCCACAGGACAGGTGGGGGAAACACTGAAGCTTTCTTT
v_gene: TRBV27; abundance: once; d_gene: NA; j_gene: TRBJ1-6; CDR3aa: CASSLYLTGSPLHF; CDR3nt: TGTGCCAGCAGTTTATATTTAACAGGCTCACCCCTCCACTTT
v_gene: TRBV5-8; abundance: NA; d_gene: TRBD1; j_gene: TRBJ1-1; CDR3aa: CASLDDRVKGSNTEAFF; CDR3nt: TGTGCCAGCTTAGATGACAGGGTCAAAGGATCGAACACTGAAGCTTTCTTT
v_gene: TRBV27; abundance: NA; d_gene: NA; j_gene: TRBJ2-7; CDR3aa: CASSYEPRSYEQYF; CDR3nt: TGTGCCAGCAGTTACGAGCCCCGCTCCTACGAGCAGTACTTC
v_gene: TRBV6-5; abundance: NA; d_gene: TRBD1; j_gene: TRBJ1-4; CDR3aa: CASSYSGTGNEKLFF; CDR3nt: TGTGCCAGCAGTTACTCCGGGACAGGGAACGAAAAACTGTTTTTT
v_gene: TRBV9; abundance: NA; d_gene: NA; j_gene: TRBJ2-3; CDR3aa: CASRSQATDTQYF; CDR3nt: TGTGCCAGCAGGAGTCAGGCCACAGATACGCAGTATTTT
v_gene: TRBV7-2; abundance: NA; d_gene: TRBD1; j_gene: TRBJ1-5; CDR3aa: CASSRGQGVNQPQHF; CDR3nt: TGTGCCAGCAGCCGAGGACAGGGAGTTAATCAGCCCCAGCATTTT
v_gene: TRBV7-9; abundance: few; d_gene: TRBD1; j_gene: TRBJ1-2; CDR3aa: CASSEPGQVFYGYTF; CDR3nt: TGTGCCAGCAGCGAACCGGGACAGGTTTTCTATGGCTACACCTTC
v_gene: TRBV30; abundance: NA; d_gene: TRBD2; j_gene: TRBJ2-3; CDR3aa: CACHLTGRGKTDTQYF; CDR3nt: TGTGCCTGCCATCTAACCGGGCGGGGGAAGACAGATACGCAGTATTTT
v_gene: TRBV30; abundance: NA; d_gene: TRBD1; j_gene: TRBJ2-2; CDR3aa: CAWSVTGTGELFF; CDR3nt: TGTGCCTGGAGTGTGACAGGGACCGGGGAGCTGTTTTTT
v_gene: TRBV27; abundance: NA; d_gene: NA; j_gene: TRBJ2-2; CDR3aa: CATSVGVLNTGELFF; CDR3nt: TGTGCCACCAGCGTAGGGGTCTTAAACACCGGGGAGCTGTTTTTT
v_gene: TRBV5-1; abundance: NA; d_gene: TRBD1; j_gene: TRBJ1-2; CDR3aa: CASSQDRGRNYGYTF; CDR3nt: TGCGCCAGCAGCCAAGACAGGGGCCGGAACTATGGCTACACCTTC
v_gene: TRBV7-9; abundance: NA; d_gene: NA; j_gene: TRBJ1-4; CDR3aa: CASSPTGQKLFF; CDR3nt: TGTGCCAGCAGCCCAACTGGGCAAAAACTGTTTTTT
v_gene: TRBV15; abundance: NA; d_gene: TRBD2; j_gene: TRBJ2-6; CDR3aa: CATSRGGSGANVLTF; CDR3nt: TGTGCCACCAGCCGGGGGGGCTCTGGGGCCAACGTCCTGACTTTC
v_gene: TRBV5-1; abundance: NA; d_gene: TRBD2; j_gene: TRBJ2-1; CDR3aa: CASSLRVAGSYNEQFF; CDR3nt: TGCGCCAGCAGCTTGAGGGTAGCGGGGTCCTACAATGAGCAGTTCTTC
v_gene: TRBV10-2; abundance: NA; d_gene: TRBD1; j_gene: TRBJ2-7; CDR3aa: CASRDRGSQGEQYF; CDR3nt: TGCGCCAGCAGGGACAGGGGATCCCAGGGCGAGCAGTACTTC
v_gene: TRBV4-2; abundance: NA; d_gene: NA; j_gene: TRBJ2-7; CDR3aa: CASSQEFGGIKGSEQYF; CDR3nt: TGTGCCAGCAGCCAAGAGTTTGGAGGGATTAAGGGGAGCGAGCAGTACTTC
v_gene: TRBV29-1; abundance: NA; d_gene: TRBD2; j_gene: TRBJ2-3; CDR3aa: CSAGPLAGLTDTQYF; CDR3nt: TGCAGCGCCGGGCCCTTAGCGGGGCTGACAGATACGCAGTATTTT
v_gene: TRBV30; abundance: NA; d_gene: TRBD1; j_gene: TRBJ2-7; CDR3aa: CAWSDRGYEQYF; CDR3nt: TGTGCCTGGAGTGACAGGGGCTACGAGCAGTACTTC
v_gene: TRBV2; abundance: NA; d_gene: NA; j_gene: TRBJ2-7; CDR3aa: CASSRPGTSSYEQYF; CDR3nt: TGTGCCAGCTCAAGACCCGGGACATCCTCCTACGAGCAGTACTTC
v_gene: TRBV27; abundance: NA; d_gene: TRBD2; j_gene: TRBJ2-1; CDR3aa: CASTRVGLAGGHEQFF; CDR3nt: TGTGCCAGCACCAGGGTGGGACTAGCGGGAGGCCATGAGCAGTTCTTC
v_gene: TRBV11-2; abundance: NA; d_gene: TRBD1; j_gene: TRBJ1-5; CDR3aa: CASSLRPGQNQPQHF; CDR3nt: TGTGCCAGCAGCTTAAGGCCGGGACAGAATCAGCCCCAGCATTTT
v_gene: TRBV6-6; abundance: NA; d_gene: TRBD1; j_gene: TRBJ1-5; CDR3aa: CASAGGIGNQPQHF; CDR3nt: TGTGCCAGCGCAGGGGGGATCGGCAATCAGCCCCAGCATTTT
v_gene: TRBV27; abundance: NA; d_gene: NA; j_gene: TRBJ1-3; CDR3aa: CASSPQTGLNSGNTIYF; CDR3nt: TGTGCCAGCAGTCCTCAGACAGGCCTCAACTCTGGAAACACCATATATTTT
v_gene: TRBV6-1; abundance: NA; d_gene: NA; j_gene: TRBJ2-7; CDR3aa: CASSGGPGIYEQYF; CDR3nt: TGTGCCAGCAGTGGCGGGCCGGGGATCTACGAGCAGTACTTC
v_gene: TRBV6-1; abundance: many; d_gene: TRBD2; j_gene: TRBJ2-5; CDR3aa: CASSGLAGGQETQYF; CDR3nt: TGTGCCAGCAGTGGACTAGCGGGGGGGCAAGAGACCCAGTACTTC
v_gene: TRBV27; abundance: once; d_gene: TRBD2; j_gene: TRBJ2-4; CDR3aa: CASSLRSWASGRGLNIQYF; CDR3nt: TGTGCCAGCAGTTTAAGGTCTTGGGCTAGCGGGAGGGGTTTAAACATTCAGTACTTC
v_gene: TRBV7-6; abundance: NA; d_gene: NA; j_gene: TRBJ2-7; CDR3aa: CASSLDLAGEQYF; CDR3nt: TGTGCCAGCAGCTTGGACTTGGCGGGGGAGCAGTACTTC
v_gene: TRBV28; abundance: NA; d_gene: NA; j_gene: TRBJ1-3; CDR3aa: CASSFRGSGNTIYF; CDR3nt: TGTGCCAGCAGTTTTAGGGGGTCTGGAAACACCATATATTTT
v_gene: TRBV6-4; abundance: NA; d_gene: NA; j_gene: TRBJ2-2; CDR3aa: CASSDSGGPMFF; CDR3nt: TGTGCCAGCAGTGACTCGGGGGGTCCGATGTTTTTT
v_gene: TRBV30; abundance: once; d_gene: TRBD1; j_gene: TRBJ1-2; CDR3aa: CGGTGRPANYGYTF; CDR3nt: TGTGGAGGGACAGGGAGACCCGCTAACTATGGCTACACCTTC
v_gene: TRBV7-9; abundance: once; d_gene: NA; j_gene: TRBJ2-3; CDR3aa: CASSLVRGDTQYF; CDR3nt: TGTGCCAGCAGCTTAGTTCGGGGAGATACGCAGTATTTT